The rows below give T cell receptor beta chains drawn from one sample of a study of blood T cell repertoires in COVID-19. This table comes from immunoSEQ multiplex PCR, and its TCRdb copy is limited to in-frame clones, with some not included. The profile covers tens of thousands of clones, with 77% appearing a single time and 2% to 2.5% taken by the ten largest. Sequenced sample: peripheral blood. Receptors originate from a man aged 65 to 85 with COVID-19, enrolled during active disease. CDR3s include the opening cysteine and the closing phenylalanine or tryptophan. Fields, in order: D gene, clone size, J gene, V gene, CDR3 DNA, CDR3 protein. The D gene is left open where the match is weak. Expanded clones get a size class; other rows say once, few or many, or leave the size out.

NA few TRBJ1-4 TRBV4-3 TGCGCCAGCAGCCGGCAGGGTTCCTCGATGGGCGAAAAACTGTTTTTT CASSRQGSSMGEKLFF
TRBD2 NA TRBJ2-2 TRBV9 TGTGCCAGCAGCAGAACCAGCGGGAGGGAGAACACCGGGGAGCTGTTTTTT CASSRTSGRENTGELFF
NA NA TRBJ1-3 TRBV2 TGTGCCAGCAGTGAAGCGCAGGGAACGAGAAACACCATATATTTT CASSEAQGTRNTIYF
TRBD1 once TRBJ2-7 TRBV6-5 TGTGCCAGCAGCCTTCAGGGGGCAACAGTAGAGCAGTACTTC CASSLQGATVEQYF
TRBD2 NA TRBJ2-3 TRBV2 TGTGCCAGCACGTTGGCGGGAGGGCTTGATTTAACAGATACGCAGTATTTT CASTLAGGLDLTDTQYF
NA NA TRBJ1-3 TRBV28 TGTGCCAGCAGTTTAGCAGGGGCTGGAAACACCATATATTTT CASSLAGAGNTIYF
NA once TRBJ1-3 TRBV27 TGTGCCAGCTCTCCCGAGAGGAGAAACACCATATATTTT CASSPERRNTIYF
NA NA TRBJ1-5 TRBV12-3/TRBV12-4 TGTGCCAGCAGTCCTGGCCGGGATCAGCCCCAGCATTTT CASSPGRDQPQHF
NA few TRBJ1-2 TRBV2 TGTGCCAGCAGTGTACAGTCAAATGTGTACTATGGCTACACCTTC CASSVQSNVYYGYTF
NA NA TRBJ2-1 TRBV2 TGTGCCAGCGCTCTGCTCGGGGGAGAACCCTACAATGAGCAGTTCTTC CASALLGGEPYNEQFF
TRBD1 NA TRBJ2-4 TRBV6-5 TGTGCCAGCAGTACCTCCGGGACAGGGAGAAACATTCAGTACTTC CASSTSGTGRNIQYF
NA NA TRBJ1-5 TRBV7-8 TGTGCCAGCAGCTCAACCAGAGGGTTCCAACCCAATCAGCCCCAGCATTTT CASSSTRGFQPNQPQHF
NA NA TRBJ2-3 TRBV19 TGTGCCAGTAGTATCCGAGGAGGCCAAAGCACAGATACGCAGTATTTT CASSIRGGQSTDTQYF
NA NA TRBJ2-6 TRBV28 TGTGCCAGCAGTTTACGGGGAACCGGGGCCAACGTCCTGACTTTC CASSLRGTGANVLTF
TRBD2 NA TRBJ2-4 TRBV14 TGTGCCAGCAGCAAAGGACTAGCGGTGGGCAAAAACATTCAGTACTTC CASSKGLAVGKNIQYF